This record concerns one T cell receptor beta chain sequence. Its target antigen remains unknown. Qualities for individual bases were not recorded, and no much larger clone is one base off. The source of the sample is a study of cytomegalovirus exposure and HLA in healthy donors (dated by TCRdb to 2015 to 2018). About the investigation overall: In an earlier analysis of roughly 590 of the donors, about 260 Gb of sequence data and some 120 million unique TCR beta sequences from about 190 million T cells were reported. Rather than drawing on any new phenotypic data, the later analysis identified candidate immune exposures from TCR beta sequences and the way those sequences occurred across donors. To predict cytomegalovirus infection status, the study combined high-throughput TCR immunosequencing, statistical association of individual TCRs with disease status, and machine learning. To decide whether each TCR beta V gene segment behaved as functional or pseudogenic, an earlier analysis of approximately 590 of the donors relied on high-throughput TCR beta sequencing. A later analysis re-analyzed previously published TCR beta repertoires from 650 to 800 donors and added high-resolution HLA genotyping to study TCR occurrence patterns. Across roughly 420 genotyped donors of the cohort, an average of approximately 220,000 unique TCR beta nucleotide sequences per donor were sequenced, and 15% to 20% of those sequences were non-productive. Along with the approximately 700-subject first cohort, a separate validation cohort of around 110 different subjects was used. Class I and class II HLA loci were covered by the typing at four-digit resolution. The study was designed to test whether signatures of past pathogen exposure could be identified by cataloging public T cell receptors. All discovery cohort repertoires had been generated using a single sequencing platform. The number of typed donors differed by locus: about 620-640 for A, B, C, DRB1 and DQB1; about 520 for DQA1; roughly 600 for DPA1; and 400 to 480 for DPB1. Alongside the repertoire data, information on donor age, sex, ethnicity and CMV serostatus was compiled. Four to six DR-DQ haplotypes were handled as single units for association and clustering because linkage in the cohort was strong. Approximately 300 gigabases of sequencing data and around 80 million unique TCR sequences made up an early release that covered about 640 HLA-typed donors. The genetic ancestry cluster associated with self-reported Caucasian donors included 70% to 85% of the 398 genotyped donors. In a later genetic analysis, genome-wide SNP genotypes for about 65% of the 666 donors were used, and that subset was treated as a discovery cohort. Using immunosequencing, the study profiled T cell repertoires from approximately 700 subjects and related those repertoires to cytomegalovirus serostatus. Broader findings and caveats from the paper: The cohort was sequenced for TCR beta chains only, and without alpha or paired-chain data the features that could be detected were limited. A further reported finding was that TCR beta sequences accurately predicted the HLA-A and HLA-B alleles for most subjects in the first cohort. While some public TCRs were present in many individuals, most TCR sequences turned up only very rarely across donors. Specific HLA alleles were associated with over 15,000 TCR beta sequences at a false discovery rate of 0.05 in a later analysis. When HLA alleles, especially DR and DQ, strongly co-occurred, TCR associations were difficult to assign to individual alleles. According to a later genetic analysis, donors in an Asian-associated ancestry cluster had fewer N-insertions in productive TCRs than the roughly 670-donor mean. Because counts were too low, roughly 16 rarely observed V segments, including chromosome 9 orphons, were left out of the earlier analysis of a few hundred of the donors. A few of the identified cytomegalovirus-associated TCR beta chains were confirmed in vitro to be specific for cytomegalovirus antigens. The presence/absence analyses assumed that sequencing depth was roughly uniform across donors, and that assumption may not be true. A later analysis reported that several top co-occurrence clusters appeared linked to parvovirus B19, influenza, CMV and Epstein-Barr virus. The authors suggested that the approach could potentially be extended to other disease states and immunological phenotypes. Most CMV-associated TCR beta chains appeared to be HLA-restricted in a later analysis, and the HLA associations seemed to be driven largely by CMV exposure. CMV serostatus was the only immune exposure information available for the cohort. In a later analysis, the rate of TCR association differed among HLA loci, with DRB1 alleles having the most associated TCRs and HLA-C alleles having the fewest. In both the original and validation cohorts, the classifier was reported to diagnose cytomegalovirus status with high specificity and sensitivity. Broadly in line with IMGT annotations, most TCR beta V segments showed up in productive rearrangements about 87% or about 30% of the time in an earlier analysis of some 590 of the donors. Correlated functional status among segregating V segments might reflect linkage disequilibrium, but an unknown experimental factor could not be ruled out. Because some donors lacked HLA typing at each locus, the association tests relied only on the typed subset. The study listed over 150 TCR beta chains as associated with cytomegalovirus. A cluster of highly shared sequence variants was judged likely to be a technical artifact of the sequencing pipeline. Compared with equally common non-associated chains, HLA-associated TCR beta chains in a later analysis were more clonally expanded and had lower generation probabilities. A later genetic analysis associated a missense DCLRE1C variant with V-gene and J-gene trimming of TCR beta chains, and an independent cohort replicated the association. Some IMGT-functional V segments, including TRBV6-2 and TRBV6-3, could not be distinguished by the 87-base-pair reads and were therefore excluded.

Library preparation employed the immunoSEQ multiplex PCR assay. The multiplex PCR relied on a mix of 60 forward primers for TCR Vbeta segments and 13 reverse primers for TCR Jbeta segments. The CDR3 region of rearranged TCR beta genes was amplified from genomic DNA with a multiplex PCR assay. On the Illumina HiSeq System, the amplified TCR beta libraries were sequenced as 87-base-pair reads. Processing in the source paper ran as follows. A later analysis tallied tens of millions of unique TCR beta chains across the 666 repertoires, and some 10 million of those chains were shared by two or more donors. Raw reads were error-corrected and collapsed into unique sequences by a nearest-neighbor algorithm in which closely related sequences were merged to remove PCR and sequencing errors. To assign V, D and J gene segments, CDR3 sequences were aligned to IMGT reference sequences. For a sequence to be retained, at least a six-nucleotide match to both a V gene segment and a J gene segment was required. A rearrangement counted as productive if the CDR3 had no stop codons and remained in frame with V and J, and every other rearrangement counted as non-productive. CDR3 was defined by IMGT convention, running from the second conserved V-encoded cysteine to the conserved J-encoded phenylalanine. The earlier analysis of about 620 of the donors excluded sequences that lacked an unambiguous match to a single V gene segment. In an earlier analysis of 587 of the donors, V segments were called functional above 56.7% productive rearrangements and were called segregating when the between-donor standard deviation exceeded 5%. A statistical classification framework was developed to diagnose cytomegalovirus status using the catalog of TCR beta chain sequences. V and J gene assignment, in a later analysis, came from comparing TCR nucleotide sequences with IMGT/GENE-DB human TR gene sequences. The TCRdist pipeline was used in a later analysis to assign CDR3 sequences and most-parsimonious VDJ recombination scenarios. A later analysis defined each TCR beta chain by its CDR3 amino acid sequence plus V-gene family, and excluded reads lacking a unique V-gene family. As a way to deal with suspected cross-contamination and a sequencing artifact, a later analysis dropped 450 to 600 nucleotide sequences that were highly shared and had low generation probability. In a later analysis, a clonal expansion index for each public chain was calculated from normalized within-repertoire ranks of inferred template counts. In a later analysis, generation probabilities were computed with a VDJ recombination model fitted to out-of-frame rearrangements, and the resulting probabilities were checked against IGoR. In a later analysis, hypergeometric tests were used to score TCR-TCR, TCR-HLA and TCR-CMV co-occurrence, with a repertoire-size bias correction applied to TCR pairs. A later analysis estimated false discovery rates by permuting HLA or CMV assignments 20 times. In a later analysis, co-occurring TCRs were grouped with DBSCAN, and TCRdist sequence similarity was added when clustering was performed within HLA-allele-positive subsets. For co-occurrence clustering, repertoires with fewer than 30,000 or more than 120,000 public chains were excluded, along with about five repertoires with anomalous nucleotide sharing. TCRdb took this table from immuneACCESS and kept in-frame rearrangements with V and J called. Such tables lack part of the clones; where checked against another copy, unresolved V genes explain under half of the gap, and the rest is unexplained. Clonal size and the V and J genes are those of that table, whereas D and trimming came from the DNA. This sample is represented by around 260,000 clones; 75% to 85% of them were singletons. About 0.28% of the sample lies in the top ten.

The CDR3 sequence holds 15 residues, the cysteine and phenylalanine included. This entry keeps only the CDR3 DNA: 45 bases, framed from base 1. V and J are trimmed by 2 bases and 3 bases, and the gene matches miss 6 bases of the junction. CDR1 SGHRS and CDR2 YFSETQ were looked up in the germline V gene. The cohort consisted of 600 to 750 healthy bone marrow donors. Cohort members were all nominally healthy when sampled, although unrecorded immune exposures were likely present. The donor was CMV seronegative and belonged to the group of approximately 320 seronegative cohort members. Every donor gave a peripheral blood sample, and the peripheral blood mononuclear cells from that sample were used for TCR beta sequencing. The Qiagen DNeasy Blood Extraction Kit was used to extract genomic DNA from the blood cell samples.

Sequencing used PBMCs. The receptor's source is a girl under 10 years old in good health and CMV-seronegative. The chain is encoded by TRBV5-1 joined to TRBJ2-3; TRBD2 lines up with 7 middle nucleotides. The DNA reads TGCGCCAGCAGCTTTAGGGGAGGGGTTACAGATACGCAGTATTTT. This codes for CASSFRGGVTDTQYF.